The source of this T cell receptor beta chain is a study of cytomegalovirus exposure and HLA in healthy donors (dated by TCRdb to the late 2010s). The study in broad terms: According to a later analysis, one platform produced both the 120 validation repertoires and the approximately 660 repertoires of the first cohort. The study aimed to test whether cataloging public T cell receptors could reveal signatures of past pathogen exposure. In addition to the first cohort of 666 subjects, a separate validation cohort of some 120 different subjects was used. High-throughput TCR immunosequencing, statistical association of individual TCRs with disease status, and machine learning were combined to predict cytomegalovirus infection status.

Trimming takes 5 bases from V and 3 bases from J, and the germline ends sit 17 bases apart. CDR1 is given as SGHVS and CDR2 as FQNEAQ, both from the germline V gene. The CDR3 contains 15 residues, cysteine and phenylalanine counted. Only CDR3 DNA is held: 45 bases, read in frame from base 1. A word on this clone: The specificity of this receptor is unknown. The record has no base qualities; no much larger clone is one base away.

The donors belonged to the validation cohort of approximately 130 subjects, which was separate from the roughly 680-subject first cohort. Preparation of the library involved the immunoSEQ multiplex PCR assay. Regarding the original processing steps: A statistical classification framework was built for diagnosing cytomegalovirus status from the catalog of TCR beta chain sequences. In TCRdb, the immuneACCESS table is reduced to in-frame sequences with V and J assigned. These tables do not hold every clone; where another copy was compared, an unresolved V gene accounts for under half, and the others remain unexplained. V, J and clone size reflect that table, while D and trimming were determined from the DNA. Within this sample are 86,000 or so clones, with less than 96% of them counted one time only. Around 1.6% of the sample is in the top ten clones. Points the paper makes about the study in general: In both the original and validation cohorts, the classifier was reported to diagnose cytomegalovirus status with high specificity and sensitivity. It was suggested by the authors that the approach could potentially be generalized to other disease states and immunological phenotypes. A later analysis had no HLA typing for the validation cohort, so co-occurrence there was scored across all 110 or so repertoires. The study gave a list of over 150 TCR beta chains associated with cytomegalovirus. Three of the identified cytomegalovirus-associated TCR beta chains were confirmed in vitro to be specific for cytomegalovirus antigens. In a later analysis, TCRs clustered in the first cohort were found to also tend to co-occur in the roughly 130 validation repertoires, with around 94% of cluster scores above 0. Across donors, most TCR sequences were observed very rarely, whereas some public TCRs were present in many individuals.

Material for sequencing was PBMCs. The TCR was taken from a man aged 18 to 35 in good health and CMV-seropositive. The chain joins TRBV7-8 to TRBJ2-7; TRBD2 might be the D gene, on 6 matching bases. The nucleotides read TGTGCCAGCAGCCCCGGAGGGGCAGGCCTCTACGAGCAGTACTTC. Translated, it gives CASSPGGAGLYEQYF.